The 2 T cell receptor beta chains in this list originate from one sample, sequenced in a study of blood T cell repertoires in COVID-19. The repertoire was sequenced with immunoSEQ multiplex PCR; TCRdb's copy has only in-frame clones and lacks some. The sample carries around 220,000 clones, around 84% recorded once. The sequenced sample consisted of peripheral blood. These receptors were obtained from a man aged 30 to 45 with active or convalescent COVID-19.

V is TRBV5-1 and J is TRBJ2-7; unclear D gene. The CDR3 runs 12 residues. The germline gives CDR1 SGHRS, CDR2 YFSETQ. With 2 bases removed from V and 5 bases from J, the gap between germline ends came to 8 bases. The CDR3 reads CASSFGGDEQYF. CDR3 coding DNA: TGCGCCAGCAGCTTCGGCGGTGACGAGCAGTACTTC.

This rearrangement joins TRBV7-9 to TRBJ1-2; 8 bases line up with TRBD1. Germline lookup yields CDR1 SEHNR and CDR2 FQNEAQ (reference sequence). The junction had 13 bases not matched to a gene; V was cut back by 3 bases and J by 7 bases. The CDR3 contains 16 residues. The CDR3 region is CASSLPSPTGGFGYTF. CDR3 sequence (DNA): TGTGCCAGCAGCTTGCCCTCCCCTACAGGGGGGTTTGGCTACACCTTC.